The rows below give T cell receptor beta chains drawn from one sample of a study of radiotherapy plus CTLA-4 blockade in lung cancer. Data came from immunoSEQ multiplex PCR; TCRdb stores just in-frame clones and leaves some out. This sample has about 120,000 clones, with nearly 80% found just once. The input for sequencing was peripheral blood, taken from a patient treated with radiotherapy plus ipilimumab. The receptor source for this set is a human donor with non-small cell lung cancer who had a partial response to radiotherapy plus ipilimumab. The CDR3 runs from the conserved cysteine through the conserved F or W. Fields, in order: D gene, J gene, clone size, V gene, CDR3 protein, CDR3 DNA. D genes are given only for firm matches. Clone size is given for some rows only: seen once, a few or many times, or a class if the clone is expanded.

NA TRBJ1-1 few TRBV6-5 CASSYSGLENTEAFF TGTGCCAGCAGTTACTCGGGACTCGAGAACACTGAAGCTTTCTTT
TRBD2 TRBJ2-3 NA TRBV5-1 CASSTGSGTTDTQYF TGCGCCAGCAGCACCGGTAGCGGGACCACAGATACGCAGTATTTT
NA TRBJ2-5 NA TRBV6-6 CASSTVTGQETQYF TGTGCCAGCAGTACTGTAACAGGTCAAGAGACCCAGTACTTC
NA TRBJ2-7 NA TRBV5-6 CASSLGSSYEQYF TGTGCCAGCAGCTTGGGCAGTTCCTACGAGCAGTACTTC
NA TRBJ1-1 NA TRBV6-1 CASSTPGHTEAFF TGTGCCAGCAGTACCCCAGGGCACACTGAAGCTTTCTTT
TRBD2 TRBJ2-7 NA TRBV27 CAASGTSTGEQYF TGTGCCGCGAGCGGGACTAGTACGGGTGAGCAGTACTTC
TRBD1 TRBJ2-2 NA TRBV6-5 CASSYWTGTTGELFF TGTGCCAGCAGTTACTGGACAGGGACCACCGGGGAGCTGTTTTTT
NA TRBJ1-1 NA TRBV27 CASSPRSRGEAFF TGTGCCAGCAGTCCCAGGTCACGAGGGGAAGCTTTCTTT
NA TRBJ1-3 NA TRBV6-5 CASSYRPGNTIYF TGTGCCAGCAGTTACAGGCCGGGGAACACCATATATTTT
NA TRBJ1-2 NA TRBV28 CASSLLRDVGGYTF TGTGCCAGCAGTTTATTACGAGACGTGGGCGGCTACACCTTC
NA TRBJ1-2 NA TRBV7-9 CASSLGQTLNYGYTF TGTGCCAGCAGCCTTGGACAGACACTCAACTATGGCTACACCTTC
TRBD1 TRBJ1-2 NA TRBV9 CASSPTTGTGRYGYTF TGTGCCAGCAGCCCTACTACCGGGACAGGGCGCTATGGCTACACCTTC
TRBD2 TRBJ2-1 few TRBV6-6 CASGGTSDEQFF TGTGCCAGCGGCGGGACTAGCGATGAGCAGTTCTTC
TRBD2 TRBJ2-5 NA TRBV4-1 CASSHDPGLAEETQYF TGCGCCAGCAGCCACGACCCGGGACTAGCGGAAGAGACCCAGTACTTC
TRBD2 TRBJ2-3 NA TRBV10-3 CAIASSGSEDTQYF TGTGCCATCGCCTCAAGCGGGAGTGAAGATACGCAGTATTTT
NA TRBJ1-1 NA TRBV28 CASSLGTRGTEAFF TGTGCCAGCAGTTTGGGGACTCGGGGCACTGAAGCTTTCTTT
TRBD2 TRBJ2-3 NA TRBV9 CASSAGTSGRSDTQYF TGTGCCAGCAGCGCCGGGACTAGCGGGAGATCAGATACGCAGTATTTT
NA TRBJ2-3 NA TRBV19 CASSKLRDTQYF TGTGCCAGTAGCAAGCTTAGAGATACGCAGTATTTT
TRBD2 TRBJ2-1 NA TRBV5-8 CASSAGLAGLNNEQFF TGTGCCAGCAGCGCTGGACTAGCGGGGCTGAACAATGAGCAGTTCTTC
TRBD1 TRBJ2-2 NA TRBV5-1 CASSLARGRGGELFF TGCGCCAGCAGCTTGGCCAGGGGGCGCGGCGGGGAGCTGTTTTTT
TRBD2 TRBJ2-2 NA TRBV4-1 CASSPLSGANTGELFF TGCGCCAGCAGTCCTCTTAGCGGGGCGAACACCGGGGAGCTGTTTTTT
NA TRBJ1-2 NA TRBV19 CASSAVMAANGYTF TGTGCCAGTAGTGCTGTCATGGCGGCTAACGGCTACACCTTC
TRBD1 TRBJ1-2 NA TRBV5-1 CASRAGTGVDGYTF TGCGCCAGCAGGGCCGGGACAGGGGTTGATGGCTACACCTTC
TRBD1 TRBJ2-2 NA TRBV6-4 CASSPARGQGNTGELFF TGTGCCAGCAGCCCCGCCCGGGGACAGGGTAACACCGGGGAGCTGTTTTTT
TRBD1 TRBJ2-7 NA TRBV6-5 CASSGTGAVREQYF TGTGCCAGCAGTGGGACAGGGGCCGTTCGCGAGCAGTACTTC
TRBD1 TRBJ1-2 NA TRBV28 CASSPQGVFYYGYTF TGTGCCAGCAGCCCCCAGGGGGTATTTTACTATGGCTACACCTTC
NA TRBJ2-1 NA TRBV28 CASSLGRVRNEQFF TGTGCCAGCAGTTTAGGCAGGGTCCGCAATGAGCAGTTCTTC
NA TRBJ1-2 NA TRBV18 CASSPQGPPGRGYTF TGTGCCAGCTCACCACAGGGACCCCCCGGGAGGGGCTACACCTTC
NA TRBJ1-4 NA TRBV2 CASSSGDFRGEKLFF NA
NA TRBJ2-1 NA TRBV27 CASSFMGQGPIREQFF TGTGCCAGCAGTTTTATGGGGCAGGGGCCCATCCGGGAGCAGTTCTTC
NA TRBJ2-7 NA TRBV18 CASSRAADNRHYEQYF TGTGCCAGCTCACGAGCCGCGGACAACCGTCACTACGAGCAGTACTTC
NA TRBJ1-1 NA TRBV6-5 CASSYSTALPGAFF TGTGCCAGCAGTTACTCGACAGCGTTACCAGGCGCTTTCTTT
NA TRBJ1-2 NA TRBV6-5 CASSYSNYGEGYTF TGTGCCAGCAGTTACTCGAACTATGGGGAGGGCTACACCTTC
TRBD2 TRBJ2-1 NA TRBV30 CAWSVKGAGTSKANEQFF TGTGCCTGGAGTGTGAAAGGAGCCGGGACTAGTAAAGCTAATGAGCAGTTCTTC
TRBD1 TRBJ1-4 few TRBV19 CASSIGTDRNEKLFF TGTGCCAGTAGTATCGGGACAGACCGTAATGAAAAACTGTTTTTT
TRBD1 TRBJ2-3 NA TRBV5-1 CASSPGQGTDTQYF TGCGCCAGCAGTCCGGGACAGGGCACAGATACGCAGTATTTT
NA TRBJ2-1 NA TRBV5-4 CASSLGGNEQFF TGTGCCAGCAGCTTGGGCGGGAATGAGCAGTTCTTC
NA TRBJ1-6 NA TRBV6-5 CASNWAQGNSPLHF TGTGCCAGCAACTGGGCACAGGGTAATTCACCCCTCCACTTT
NA TRBJ1-1 NA TRBV28 CASSSQGGTEAFF TGTGCCAGCAGTTCCCAGGGTGGTACTGAAGCTTTCTTT
NA TRBJ1-5 NA TRBV6-1 CASNQGHISNQPQHF TGTGCCAGCAACCAGGGACACATTAGCAATCAGCCCCAGCATTTT
TRBD1 TRBJ2-3 NA TRBV5-1 CASSLGQGVDTQYF TGCGCCAGCAGCTTGGGTCAGGGGGTAGATACGCAGTATTTT
TRBD2 TRBJ2-3 few TRBV5-4 CASSLELAGGGNTQYF TGTGCCAGCAGCTTGGAACTAGCGGGCGGTGGGAATACGCAGTATTTT
NA TRBJ2-4 NA TRBV5-1 CASSPGQKNIQYF TGCGCCAGCAGCCCCGGACAGAAAAACATTCAGTACTTC
TRBD2 TRBJ2-2 NA TRBV5-6 CASSLLPSGSGTGELFF TGTGCCAGCAGCTTGTTGCCTAGCGGGAGCGGGACCGGGGAGCTGTTTTTT
NA TRBJ2-1 NA TRBV30 CAWSVWPNNEQFF TGTGCCTGGAGTGTTTGGCCGAACAATGAGCAGTTCTTC
TRBD1 TRBJ2-5 NA TRBV4-3 CASSPWNRGRETQYF TGCGCCAGCAGCCCTTGGAACAGGGGCAGAGAGACCCAGTACTTC
TRBD2 TRBJ2-2 NA TRBV2 CASSEELAGGWGELFF TGTGCCAGCAGTGAAGAACTAGCGGGAGGGTGGGGGGAGCTGTTTTTT
NA TRBJ2-1 NA TRBV7-9 CASSMSGGEQFF TGTGCCAGCAGCATGTCTGGTGGCGAGCAGTTCTTC
NA TRBJ1-1 NA TRBV27 CASSSSDRLEAFF TGCGCCAGCAGTTCCTCAGACAGATTAGAAGCTTTCTTT
NA TRBJ2-1 NA TRBV30 CAWSLVERAYNEQFF TGTGCCTGGAGTCTGGTTGAGCGGGCTTACAATGAGCAGTTCTTC
TRBD1 TRBJ2-1 NA TRBV4-3 CASSRRDRGRYEQFF TGCGCCAGCAGCCGCCGAGACAGGGGTCGTTATGAGCAGTTCTTC
NA TRBJ1-2 NA TRBV18 CASSPVVQGNNGYTF TGTGCCAGCTCACCAGTCGTCCAGGGAAATAATGGCTACACCTTC
TRBD2 TRBJ2-7 NA TRBV10-2 CASKGTTVSYEQYF TGCGCCAGCAAGGGGACTACCGTATCCTACGAGCAGTACTTC
NA TRBJ1-1 few TRBV7-2 CASRGRVNTEAFF TGTGCCAGCAGAGGCAGGGTGAACACTGAAGCTTTCTTT
TRBD1 TRBJ1-6 NA TRBV7-2 CASSLIGGGNSPLHF TGTGCCAGCAGCTTAATAGGGGGCGGGAATTCACCCCTCCACTTT
NA TRBJ1-4 few TRBV5-4 CASSLDPGEKLFF TGTGCCAGCAGCTTGGACCCGGGGGAAAAACTGTTTTTT
TRBD1 TRBJ1-5 NA TRBV6-1 CASSDMQGVNQPQHF TGTGCCAGCAGTGATATGCAGGGGGTCAATCAGCCCCAGCATTTT
TRBD1 TRBJ1-6 NA TRBV10-3 CAIRAGTADNSPLHF TGTGCCATCAGAGCCGGGACAGCCGATAATTCACCCCTCCACTTT
TRBD1 TRBJ1-1 NA TRBV28 CASSSLSTGGNAFF TGTGCCAGCAGTTCTCTTTCTACAGGGGGTAACGCTTTCTTT
TRBD2 TRBJ2-4 NA TRBV19 CASSIPAGRGNIQYF TGTGCCAGTAGTATACCGGCGGGGAGGGGAAACATTCAGTACTTC